These 8 T cell receptor beta chains came from one sample sequenced in a study of blood T cell repertoires in COVID-19. Data came from immunoSEQ multiplex PCR; TCRdb stores just in-frame clones and leaves some out. The sample gives tens of thousands of clones, 75% to 95% of which show up once; about an eighth is in the top ten. The sample taken for sequencing was peripheral blood. The receptors come from a human donor with active COVID-19. The donor label of this sample is uncertain.

In the case of this clone: This sample also contains other DNA sequences that code for the same CDR3. The chain is built from TRBV4-3 and TRBJ1-6; D not certain. This CDR3 region has 13 residues. Trimming removed 1 base at V and 8 bases at J, with 6 bases between. CDR1 LGHNA and CDR2 YSLEER come from the germline V gene. CDR3 sequence (DNA): TGCGCCAGCAGCCAAGTTGAGGATTCACCCCTCCACTTT. Translated, it gives CASSQVEDSPLHF.

This sequence joins TRBV29-1 and TRBJ2-5; the match to TRBD2 covers 14 bases. The CDR3 length is 14 residues. Germline CDR1 reads SQVTM; CDR2 reads ANQGSEA. V shed 7 bases, J shed 4 bases, and the junction held 5 bases outside the gene matches. The CDR3 here is CSGRTSGGTETQYF. DNA of the CDR3: TGCAGCGGTCGGACTAGCGGGGGGACAGAGACCCAGTACTTC.

The chain recombines TRBV5-6 with TRBJ1-1; unclear D gene. Germline CDR1 reads SGHDT; CDR2 reads YYEEEE. This CDR3 is 12 amino acids long. V was shortened by 3 bases and J by 8 bases, with 11 bases between the two germline ends. This chain's CDR3 is CASSSNEGEAFF. The CDR3 coding sequence is TGTGCCAGCAGCTCGAATGAGGGAGAAGCTTTCTTT.

This chain uses TRBV4-1 with TRBJ2-4; TRBD2 aligns across 8 bases. Germline assignment: CDR1 MGHRA and CDR2 YSYEKL. This CDR3 comprises 18 residues. V lost 4 bases and J lost 3; bases outside the gene matches: 14. The CDR3 coding sequence is TGCGCCAGCAGCCCCATATTCCGGGAGGGCCGGGACAAAAACATTCAGTACTTC. This gives the protein CASSPIFREGRDKNIQYF.

The chain employs TRBV4-3 and TRBJ2-4; TRBD1 matches at 8 bases. Germline CDR1 reads LGHNA; CDR2 reads YSLEER. J gave up 9 bases and V 0 bases, and 4 bases lay outside the gene matches. CDR3 length: 14 residues. CDR3 sequence reads: CASSQDRQGSIQYF. CDR3 nucleotides: TGCGCCAGCAGCCAAGATAGACAGGGGTCCATTCAGTACTTC.

The V and J genes are TRBV13 and TRBJ2-7; unclear D gene. V lost 5 bases and J 4 bases, leaving 12 bases between the germline ends. Germline CDR1 is PRHDT and CDR2 is FYEKMQ (reference sequence). This CDR3 has 13 amino acids. The CDR3 bases are TGTGCCAGCAGCCCGCCTAATGAATACGAGCAGTACTTC. As protein: CASSPPNEYEQYF.

The chain links TRBV6-6 to TRBJ2-7, with a possible D match to TRBD1 (6 bases). The CDR3 runs to 13 residues. The V end lost 0 bases, the J end lost 4 bases, and 7 bases lay between the germline ends. Germline V gives CDR1 MNHNY, CDR2 SVGAGI (reference sequence). CDR3 DNA: TGTGCCAGCAGTTACTCCACAGGGTACGAGCAGTACTTC. Residues: CASSYSTGYEQYF.

This sequence joins TRBV7-9 and TRBJ2-7; weak D call: TRBD1 (6 bases). CDR3 size: 13 residues. Per germline, CDR1 SEHNR and CDR2 FQNEAQ (reference sequence). Trimming removed 3 bases from V and 5 bases from J, with 11 bases in between. The chain's CDR3 is CASSLGAGNEQYF. Written as DNA, the CDR3 is TGTGCCAGCAGCTTGGGGGCAGGGAACGAGCAGTACTTC.